A single sample is the source of the 8 T cell receptor beta chains below, sequenced in a study of early stage breast cancer tumors. Sequenced by immunoSEQ multiplex PCR; TCRdb stores in-frame clones only, minus some. The profile shows tens of thousands of clones, around four fifths of them singletons. The sequenced material came from blood. Receptors were obtained from a person aged 45-60 years with breast cancer.

This clone was detected a few times. This chain joins TRBV2 and TRBJ1-3; D perhaps matches TRBD1 (6 bases). The CDR3 has 12 amino acids. From germline, CDR1 is SNHLY and CDR2 FYNNEI. V gave up 4 bases and J gave up 10 bases, with 11 bases separating them. Here the CDR3 reads CASSVAGETIYF. The CDR3 DNA follows: TGTGCCAGCAGTGTTGCAGGGGAAACCATATATTTT.

The table lists this clone with a few counts. The chain links TRBV19 to TRBJ1-6; 8 nucleotides agree with TRBD1. CDR1 and CDR2 (germline): LNHDA, SQIVND (reference sequence). The CDR3 spans 14 residues. Germline trimming cut 7 bases from V and 7 bases from J; bases unmatched to any gene: 6. CDR3: CASTPDRGNSPLHF. The DNA for the CDR3 is TGTGCCAGTACCCCCGACAGGGGAAATTCACCCCTCCACTTT.

The V call is TRBV19, the J call TRBJ2-6; weak D call: TRBD1 (5 bases). The CDR3 contains 14 residues. CDR1 LNHDA and CDR2 SQIVND come from the germline V gene (reference sequence). V was shortened by 7 bases and J by 1 base, with 8 bases between the two germline ends. DNA of the CDR3: TGTGCCAGTACCCAGGGATCTGGGGCCAACGTCCTGACTTTC. It translates to CASTQGSGANVLTF. Complete variable domain (other parts from reference TRBV19 and TRBJ2-6): DGGITQSPKYLFRKEGQNVTLSCEQNLNHDAMYWYRQDPGQGLRLIYYSQIVNDFQKGDIAEGYSVSREKKESFPLTVTSAQKNPTAFYLCASTQGSGANVLTFGAGSRLTVL.

V usage is TRBV7-2 and J usage is TRBJ2-7; perhaps TRBD1 as D (5 bases). CDR1 SGHTA and CDR2 FQGNSA come from the germline V gene. With 5 bases removed from V and 3 bases from J, the gap between germline ends came to 17 bases. The CDR3 is 15 residues long. The CDR3 spells CASSPRQGTFYEQYF. In DNA form, the CDR3 reads TGTGCCAGCAGCCCCCGCCAGGGCACTTTCTACGAGCAGTACTTC.

The J gene is TRBJ1-4, the V gene TRBV9; the D is unclear. V lost 0 bases to trimming and J lost 7 bases, with 7 bases between them. The CDR3 covers 13 residues. Looked up from germline, CDR1 is SGDLS and CDR2 is YYNGEE. CDR3 nucleotide sequence: TGTGCCAGCAGCGTAGACACTGGTGAAAAACTGTTTTTT. Protein sequence: CASSVDTGEKLFF.

The V call is TRBV15, the J call TRBJ2-7; 10 nucleotides align to TRBD1. The CDR3 contains 14 residues. The V and J ends lost 0 bases and 6 bases, in that order; junction bases with no gene match: 2. Germline V gene data show CDR1 as LNHNV and CDR2 as YYDKDF (reference sequence). In DNA form, the CDR3 reads TGTGCCACCAGCAGAGATGGGGACAGGGGCGAGCAGTACTTC. It translates to CATSRDGDRGEQYF.

This chain uses TRBV5-1 with TRBJ1-4, with D unresolved. Germline-derived CDR1 and CDR2 are SGHRS and YFSETQ. V was clipped by 0 bases and J by 6 bases, with 12 bases between them. The CDR3 contains 15 residues. In DNA form, the CDR3 reads TGCGCCAGCAGCTTGGAGTCAAATTCTGATGAAAAACTGTTTTTT. Translating it yields CASSLESNSDEKLFF.

This rearrangement joins TRBV9 to TRBJ2-7; the D gene is possibly TRBD1 (5 bases). CDR1 is SGDLS and CDR2 is YYNGEE in the germline V gene. This CDR3 has 13 amino acids. Trimming shortened V by 0 bases and J by 7 bases, and 11 bases separated the two germline ends. Here the CDR3 DNA reads TGTGCCAGCAGCGTAGCAGGGTCAGGGGAGCAGTACTTC. This encodes CASSVAGSGEQYF.